This entry lists 23 T cell receptor beta chains sequenced from one sample in a study of blood T cell repertoires in COVID-19. Only in-frame clones appear in the TCRdb table, and some are missing; sequencing was by immunoSEQ multiplex PCR. The sample includes 300,000 or so clones, 88% of them seen just once. Sequencing was carried out using peripheral blood. The receptor set was obtained from a woman aged 30 to 39 who had recovered from COVID-19.

The gene calls are TRBV6-2 or TRBV6-3 and TRBJ2-5, with D possibly being TRBD2 (7 bases). CDR1 MNHEY and CDR2 SVGEGT come from the germline V gene. The ends were cut back, 2 bases at V and 4 bases at J, with 17 bases in the middle. The CDR3 has 16 residues. Here the CDR3 reads CASSYRARGGRETQYF. The CDR3 DNA reads TGTGCCAGCAGTTACCGGGCTAGGGGGGGTCGAGAGACCCAGTACTTC.

This sequence joins TRBV11-2 and TRBJ2-6; D remains unclear. This CDR3 spans 14 amino acids. From germline, CDR1 is SGHAT and CDR2 FQNNGV. Trimming stripped 5 bases from V and 0 bases from J, with 5 bases between. CDR3 coding DNA: TGTGCCAGCAGCCAGAACTCTGGGGCCAACGTCCTGACTTTC. This codes for CASSQNSGANVLTF.

This clone was detected only once. The gene calls are TRBV9 and TRBJ2-1, with a tentative D call TRBD2 (5 bases). V was trimmed by 4 bases and J by 5 bases, leaving 10 bases between them. Germline CDR1 and CDR2: SGDLS and YYNGEE. The CDR3 has 13 residues. The CDR3 coding sequence is TGTGCCAGCAGCCTTTTCGGGGACAATGAGCAGTTCTTC. Translation gives CASSLFGDNEQFF. Full variable domain (outside the CDR3, taken from reference TRBV9 and TRBJ2-1): DSGVTQTPKHLITATGQRVTLRCSPRSGDLSVYWYQQSLDQGLQFLIQYYNGEERAKGNILERFSAQQFPDLHSELNLSSLELGDSALYFCASSLFGDNEQFFGPGTRLTVL.

V gene TRBV15 combines with J gene TRBJ2-7, with D perhaps TRBD2 (7 bases). CDR3 length: 17 residues. Germline CDR1 is LNHNV and CDR2 is YYDKDF (reference sequence). The V and J ends lost 3 bases and 5 bases respectively, with 23 bases between them. CDR3 DNA: TGTGCCACCAGCAGGGACCCCGGAGGGGGGGGCCTAAACGAGCAGTACTTC. Its protein product is CATSRDPGGGGLNEQYF.

This clone has only one observation. This rearrangement joins TRBV7-9 to TRBJ2-7; a weak D match, TRBD1 (6 bases). CDR1 SEHNR and CDR2 FQNEAQ come from the germline V gene (reference sequence). V was shortened by 4 bases and J by 2 bases, with 12 bases between the two germline ends. CDR3 size: 14 residues. CDR3 amino acids: CASSSQGNPYEQYF. The DNA for the CDR3 is TGTGCCAGCAGCTCGCAGGGGAACCCCTACGAGCAGTACTTC.

The CDR3 sequence: CASSSPGTGEKLFF. The CDR3 region has the DNA TGTGCCAGCAGTTCCCCCGGGACAGGGGAAAAACTGTTTTTT. The chain employs TRBV27 and TRBJ1-4, with TRBD1 matching over 9 bases. The germline V gene has CDR1 MNHEY and CDR2 SMNVEV (reference sequence). The CDR3 is made up of 14 amino acids. V gave up 4 bases and J gave up 8 bases; unmatched junction bases: 5.

CDR3 protein: CASSYSLAGVSGETQYF. CDR3 sequence (DNA): TGTGCCAGCAGTTACTCCCTAGCGGGGGTCTCGGGGGAGACCCAGTACTTC. The chain uses TRBV6-2 or TRBV6-3 and TRBJ2-5; 10 nucleotides match TRBD2. Per the germline V gene, CDR1 is MNHEY and CDR2 is SVGEGT. J was trimmed by 5 bases and V by 0 bases; bases with no gene match: 9. The CDR3 is 17 amino acids.

The chain recombines TRBV4-2 with TRBJ2-7; 7 bases match TRBD1. Trimming cost V 5 bases and J 4 bases; bases outside gene matches: 14. CDR1 is LGHNA and CDR2 is YNFKEQ in the germline V gene. CDR3 length: 16 amino acids. The CDR3 here is CASSERKGQIVYEQYF. Written as DNA, the CDR3 is TGTGCCAGCAGCGAAAGGAAGGGACAGATAGTTTACGAGCAGTACTTC.

This chain joins TRBV29-1 and TRBJ2-1, with 8 bases matching TRBD1. Per germline, CDR1 SQVTM and CDR2 ANQGSEA. V dropped 5 bases and J dropped 3; count of bases not matched to a gene: 6. The CDR3 sequence is 14 residues long. Here the CDR3 DNA reads TGCAGCGTTCCAGGGGGCGTTATCTACAATGAGCAGTTCTTC. Its protein product is CSVPGGVIYNEQFF.

This clone was recorded a few times. The chain has TRBV5-4 and TRBJ1-1, with D possibly being TRBD1 (6 bases). V dropped 0 bases and J dropped 7 bases, with 10 bases sitting between them. Per germline, CDR1 SGHNT and CDR2 YYREEE (reference sequence). The CDR3 runs 13 residues. CDR3 DNA sequence: TGTGCCAGCAGCTTGGTTCGACAGGATGAAGCTTTCTTT. Protein product: CASSLVRQDEAFF.

The chain carries TRBV4-1 and TRBJ2-3; TRBD2 aligns across 8 bases. V shed 1 base and J 4 bases; nucleotides not matched to a gene: 4. The CDR3 loop spans 15 amino acids. The germline gives CDR1 MGHRA, CDR2 YSYEKL. The CDR3 spells CASSQGIAGPDTQYF. The CDR3 DNA follows: TGCGCCAGCAGCCAAGGAATAGCGGGGCCAGATACGCAGTATTTT.

The J gene is TRBJ2-3, the V gene TRBV5-4; unclear D gene. Germline CDR1 SGHNT, CDR2 YYREEE (reference sequence). The germline V and J ends were trimmed by 4 bases and 0 bases, with 15 bases remaining between them. This CDR3 comprises 16 residues. The CDR3 coding sequence is TGTGCCAGCAGCCCCTGGCGAGGTACAAGCACAGATACGCAGTATTTT. Its protein product is CASSPWRGTSTDTQYF.

This clone has just a few counts. This chain joins TRBV19 and TRBJ1-2; the D is unclear. The ends were cut back, 4 bases at V and 2 bases at J, with 17 bases in the middle. Germline CDR1 LNHDA, CDR2 SQIVND (reference sequence). This CDR3 is built from 16 residues. CDR3 DNA: TGTGCCAGTAGTACCCCCGACGGAGCTTCCAACTATGGCTACACCTTC. Protein sequence: CASSTPDGASNYGYTF.

J is TRBJ2-1 and V is TRBV15, with 7 bases fitting TRBD1. Germline V CDR1 and CDR2: LNHNV, YYDKDF (reference sequence). Trimming cost V 0 bases and J 7 bases; bases outside gene matches: 0. This CDR3 comprises 13 residues. CDR3 in amino acids: CATSRETGNEQFF. In DNA, the CDR3 is TGTGCCACCAGCAGAGAGACAGGGAATGAGCAGTTCTTC.

CDR3 loop: CASSQSQVNTEAFF. The CDR3 region has the DNA TGCGCCAGCAGCCAAAGTCAGGTGAACACTGAAGCTTTCTTT. This chain links TRBV4-1 with TRBJ1-1; D remains unclear. Germline-derived CDR1 and CDR2 are MGHRA and YSYEKL. The V end was cut by 2 bases, the J end by 0 bases, with 7 bases between. The CDR3 runs to 14 residues.

The genes are TRBV6-5 and TRBJ1-2; a possible D gene is TRBD1 (5 bases). V was shortened by 7 bases and J by 5 bases, with 20 bases between the two germline ends. This CDR3 contains 15 residues. Germline CDR1 and CDR2: MNHEY and SVGAGI. The CDR3 sequence is CASTGGGRGSYGYTF. CDR3 DNA: TGTGCCAGCACCGGGGGAGGGAGGGGATCTTATGGCTACACCTTC.

The chain links TRBV5-1 to TRBJ2-7, with D possibly TRBD2 on 6 matching bases. Germline V lookup: CDR1 SGHRS, CDR2 YFSETQ. The CDR3 loop spans 13 amino acids. The germline V and J ends were trimmed by 3 bases and 1 base, with 8 bases remaining between them. The chain's CDR3 is CASSYGGSYEQYF. CDR3 DNA sequence: TGCGCCAGCAGCTACGGGGGATCCTACGAGCAGTACTTC.

The chain combines TRBV25-1 with TRBJ2-7; 11 bases fit TRBD1. Germline CDR1 is MGHDK and CDR2 is SYGVNS. The CDR3 has 14 residues. J was trimmed by 2 bases and V by 5 bases; bases with no gene match: 2. Written as DNA, the CDR3 is TGTGCCAGCAGTCCGGGACAGGGGGCCTACGAGCAGTACTTC. Its protein is CASSPGQGAYEQYF.

The chain links TRBV2 to TRBJ1-1; D is ambiguous. Germline CDR1 is SNHLY and CDR2 is FYNNEI. This CDR3 contains 13 residues. Trimming stripped 1 base from V and 4 bases from J, with 7 bases between. CDR3 nucleotide sequence: TGTGCCAGCAGTGAAGTCATTAGCACTGAAGCTTTCTTT. This translates into CASSEVISTEAFF.

The chain couples TRBV4-1 to TRBJ2-1, with 8 positions matching TRBD2. V lost 2 bases and J lost 3; bases outside the gene matches: 6. The germline CDR1 and CDR2 sequences are MGHRA and YSYEKL. The CDR3 has 16 amino acids. CDR3 nucleotide sequence: TGCGCCAGCAGCCAATCTATCGGGAGGGTCTACAATGAGCAGTTCTTC. It encodes CASSQSIGRVYNEQFF.

The rearrangement links TRBV11-3 to TRBJ1-2; TRBD1 is a possible D gene (6 bases). The CDR3 sequence is 16 residues long. CDR1 SGHNT and CDR2 YENEEA come from the germline V gene. Trimming cost V 0 bases and J 8 bases, with 19 bases left between them. The CDR3 DNA is TGTGCCAGCAGCTTAGATCAGTTACAGGGCAGATCGGGCTACACCTTC. It yields the protein CASSLDQLQGRSGYTF.

The chain couples TRBV4-1 to TRBJ2-7; 8 bases agree with TRBD2. CDR3 length: 15 residues. The V segment lost 1 base and the J segment 4 bases; nucleotides outside the gene matches: 6. In germline, CDR1 is MGHRA, CDR2 YSYEKL. CDR3 residues: CASSQVLAGYYEQYF. CDR3 sequence (DNA): TGCGCCAGCAGCCAAGTGCTAGCGGGCTATTACGAGCAGTACTTC.

This chain uses TRBV6-5 with TRBJ2-7; the match to TRBD1 covers 9 bases. There are 14 residues in the CDR3. The germline gives CDR1 MNHEY, CDR2 SVGAGI. Trimming removed 4 bases from V and 0 bases from J; junction bases left unmatched: 1. CDR3 region: CASSWDRASYEQYF. The CDR3 bases are TGTGCCAGCAGTTGGGACAGGGCCTCCTACGAGCAGTACTTC.